These T cell receptor beta chains were read from a single sample in a study of neurological immune-mediated disorders. TCRdb redid the calling of the 5' RACE reads with MiXCR, one entry per CDR3 protein. This table has around 30,000 distinct CDR3 sequences, over 3.5% appearing once. Sequenced: CD4+ T cells from blood. These TCRs come from a woman between 35 and 50 years old in good health. CDR3s include the opening cysteine and the closing phenylalanine or tryptophan. Each record gives: CDR3 DNA, CDR3 protein, D gene, J gene, V gene, clone size. A D gene is named only where the DNA matches it firmly. The size field is filled for only some rows; it gives once, few, many or a size class.

TGTGCCAGCAACTCACGTACGGGGCGGCTTATGTATTTT,CASNSRTGRLMYF,.,TRBJ1-3,TRBV7-9,many
TGTGCCAGCGGCCCAGTAGGGGTCCTGGACAATGAGCAGTTCTTC,CASGPVGVLDNEQFF,.,TRBJ2-1,TRBV2,many
TGTGCCAGCTTCTCCCGGGTGGAAGCTTTCTTT,CASFSRVEAFF,.,TRBJ1-1,TRBV27,many
TGCGCCAGCAGCTACCTCGGGGCGACAAGCACAGATACGCAGTATTTT,CASSYLGATSTDTQYF,.,TRBJ2-3,TRBV5-1,many
TGCGCCAGCAGCTTGGCCAGTATGAACACTGAAGCTTTCTTT,CASSLASMNTEAFF,.,TRBJ1-1,TRBV5-1,.
TGCAGTGCTAGCGTGCGTTCGAGCTCCTACGAGCAGTACTTC,CSASVRSSSYEQYF,.,TRBJ2-7,TRBV20-1,many
TGTGCCTGGAGTTTCGGGACAGGGATGAATGAGCAGTTCTTC,CAWSFGTGMNEQFF,TRBD1,TRBJ2-1,TRBV30,few
TGTGCCAGCAGCCAAAGGGAAAACACCATATATTTT,CASSQRENTIYF,.,TRBJ1-3,TRBV3-1,many
TGTGCCAGCAGTCGCATAGGGGCGGGAGCTGCAGATACGCAGTATTTT,CASSRIGAGAADTQYF,TRBD2,TRBJ2-3,TRBV28,.
TGTGCCACAAGACTAGCGGGCAATGAGCAGTTCTTC,CATRLAGNEQFF,TRBD2,TRBJ2-1,TRBV15,few
TGTGCCAGCAGCCCTAAACTAGCGGGGGGGCGTGGTGAGCAGTTCTTC,CASSPKLAGGRGEQFF,TRBD2,TRBJ2-1,TRBV9,many